This T cell receptor beta chain was observed in a study of blood T cell repertoires in COVID-19. Per the study methods: Reference gene primers were amplified, and this amplification served to estimate nucleated cell counts. Profiling relied on immunoSEQ multiplex PCR, and the TCRdb table lists in-frame clones only, not all of them. From that table come the V and J calls and clone size; the DNA was used to work out D and trimming. The sample holds roughly 92,000 clones, more than 70% seen once. The CDR3 length is 12 residues. Per the germline V gene, CDR1 is MDHEN and CDR2 is SYDVKM. The V and J ends lost 6 bases and 6 bases respectively, with 9 bases between them.

The sequence was collected from a human donor with acute or convalescent COVID-19. The donor label of this sample is uncertain. Material for sequencing was peripheral blood. The chain recombines TRBV28 with TRBJ1-5; D gene uncertain. Here the CDR3 DNA reads TGTGCCAGCAGGGGCGTAGGTCAGCCCCAGCATTTT. Amino acid sequence: CASRGVGQPQHF.